This record concerns one T cell receptor (beta chain) sequence. The count of this clone is one. Its antigen specificity is not known. The input lacks base qualities; no much larger clone sits a single base away. According to the germline V gene (reference sequence), CDR1 reads LNHDA and CDR2 reads SQIVND. Between the V and J ends, shortened by 5 bases and 2 bases respectively, the junction contains 12 bases. The CDR3 covers 14 residues, taking in both the cysteine and the phenylalanine. Just CDR3 DNA is preserved here, 42 bases in frame from base 1. This entry is derived from a study of cytomegalovirus exposure and HLA in healthy donors (dated by TCRdb to the late 2010s). Describing the broader study: A later analysis indicated that the roughly 120 validation repertoires were generated on the platform also employed for the 700 or so repertoires of the first cohort. The study combined high-throughput TCR immunosequencing, statistical association of individual TCRs with disease status, and machine learning to predict cytomegalovirus infection status. The study was designed to test whether signatures of past pathogen exposure could be identified by cataloging public T cell receptors. Besides the first cohort of 500 to 700 subjects, a separate validation cohort made up of about 120 different subjects was used. What the study reported, not specific to this receptor: Subsequent analysis determined that TCRs grouped into clusters in the first cohort also showed a tendency toward co-occurrence across the roughly 120 validation repertoires, and 90% to 95% of cluster scores exceeded 0. Most TCR sequences were observed very rarely across donors, whereas some public TCRs were present in many individuals. The study listed 170 or so TCR beta chains as associated with cytomegalovirus. Cytomegalovirus status was reported to be diagnosed by the classifier with high specificity and sensitivity in both the original and validation cohorts. A later analysis lacked HLA typing for the validation cohort, so it scored co-occurrence in that cohort across all 130 or so repertoires. It was suggested by the authors that the approach could potentially be generalized to other disease states and immunological phenotypes. In vitro tests confirmed that three of the cytomegalovirus-associated TCR beta chains recognize cytomegalovirus antigens.

The library relied on the immunoSEQ multiplex PCR assay. As for how the authors treated the data: A statistical classification framework was developed to diagnose cytomegalovirus status using the catalog of TCR beta chain sequences. TCRdb took over this immuneACCESS table, retaining in-frame rearrangements with V and J assigned. Such tables are incomplete; in checked studies, under half of the missing clones stem from an unresolved V gene, and the remainder is unexplained. For V, J and clone size, that table is used; D and trimming come from the DNA. The sample profile shows 70,000 to 75,000 clones; approximately 94% of them were found once. The top ten clonotypes cover about 1.5% of the sample. Separate from the roughly 700-subject first cohort, the validation cohort of roughly 120 subjects was the group to which the donors belonged.

Recombination linked TRBV19 to TRBJ1-1; the D segment cannot be called with confidence. Specimen: PBMCs. The source of this sequence is a man younger than 35 in good health and CMV-seropositive. The nucleotide sequence is TGTGCCAGTAGTCCCCCGGAGAGAAACACTGAAGCTTTCTTT. The encoded protein is CASSPPERNTEAFF.